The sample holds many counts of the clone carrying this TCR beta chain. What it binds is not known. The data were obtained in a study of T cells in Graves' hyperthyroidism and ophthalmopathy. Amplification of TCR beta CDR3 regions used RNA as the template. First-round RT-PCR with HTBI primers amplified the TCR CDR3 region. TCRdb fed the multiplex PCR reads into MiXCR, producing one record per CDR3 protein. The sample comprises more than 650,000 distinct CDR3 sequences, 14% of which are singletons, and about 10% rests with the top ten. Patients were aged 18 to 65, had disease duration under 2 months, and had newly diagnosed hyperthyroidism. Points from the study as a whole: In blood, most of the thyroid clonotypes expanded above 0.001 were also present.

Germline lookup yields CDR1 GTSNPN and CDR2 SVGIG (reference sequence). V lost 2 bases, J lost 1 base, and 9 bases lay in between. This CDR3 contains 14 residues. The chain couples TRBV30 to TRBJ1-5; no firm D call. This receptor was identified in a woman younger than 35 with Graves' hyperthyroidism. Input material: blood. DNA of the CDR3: TGTGCCTGGAGTAAAGGAGTGAGCAATCAGCCCCAGCATTTT. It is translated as CAWSKGVSNQPQHF.